A selection of T cell receptor beta chains follows, all from one sample in a study of Ad26.COV2.S vaccination and SARS-CoV-2 variants. Clones were read by immunoSEQ multiplex PCR, and TCRdb kept only the in-frame ones, dropping some. The profile shows 300,000 to 400,000 clones, about 87% of them singletons. This sample comprised peripheral blood, obtained in a trial of Ad26.COV2.S vaccine versus placebo. These receptor sequences come from a person aged 18-65 years who received the Ad26.COV2.S COVID-19 vaccine or a placebo. Both conserved end residues are trimmed from each CDR3.

v_call: TRBV7-2
j_call: TRBJ1-2
cdr3_aa: ASSPPDGRTGYT

v_call: TRBV3-1/TRBV3-2
j_call: TRBJ1-2
cdr3_aa: ASSRTGVNGYT

v_call: TRBV18
j_call: TRBJ2-4
cdr3_aa: ASSPAEWRGKNIQY

v_call: TRBV20-1
j_call: TRBJ1-5
cdr3_aa: SASRGPSNQPQH

v_call: TRBV11-2
j_call: TRBJ2-5
cdr3_aa: ASSLDLETQY

v_call: TRBV7-9
j_call: TRBJ2-7
cdr3_aa: ASSPHSPSSGRQQY

v_call: TRBV6-2/TRBV6-3
j_call: TRBJ2-3
cdr3_aa: ASSFPQLVSGHTQY

v_call: TRBV9
j_call: TRBJ2-3
cdr3_aa: ASSVAPGMPIADTQY

v_call: TRBV3-1/TRBV3-2
j_call: TRBJ1-1
cdr3_aa: ASSRAQGTNTEAF

v_call: TRBV5-8
j_call: TRBJ2-3
cdr3_aa: ASSMARGDTQY

v_call: TRBV6-5
j_call: TRBJ1-5
cdr3_aa: ASSPTGKVSQPQH

v_call: TRBV28
j_call: TRBJ2-7
cdr3_aa: ASSFPLRLASSYEQY

v_call: TRBV23-1
j_call: TRBJ1-1
cdr3_aa: ASSQSPSQRVGTEAF

v_call: TRBV5-1
j_call: TRBJ2-5
cdr3_aa: ASSNGGQGGETQY

v_call: TRBV5-1
j_call: TRBJ2-3
cdr3_aa: ASSVQGLRADTQY

v_call: TRBV6-5
j_call: TRBJ2-7
cdr3_aa: ASRDSIGEQY

v_call: TRBV4-3
j_call: TRBJ1-1
cdr3_aa: ASSPTGWGGTEAF

v_call: TRBV5-4
j_call: TRBJ2-5
cdr3_aa: ASSLRAGETQY

v_call: TRBV11-2
j_call: TRBJ1-5
cdr3_aa: ASSLCFTPWDCNQPQH

v_call: TRBV29-1
j_call: TRBJ2-3
cdr3_aa: SVGSPTGPQRTDTQY

v_call: TRBV14
j_call: TRBJ2-7
cdr3_aa: ASSPFLGTGGLDEQY

v_call: TRBV4-2
j_call: TRBJ2-1
cdr3_aa: ASSQGGGGPNNEQF

v_call: TRBV7-3
j_call: TRBJ1-1
cdr3_aa: ASSLMDVGNTEAF

v_call: TRBV19
j_call: TRBJ1-1
cdr3_aa: ASSILQGSMYTEAF

v_call: TRBV10-1
j_call: TRBJ1-1
cdr3_aa: ASSGPTPTHSEAF

v_call: TRBV12-3/TRBV12-4
j_call: TRBJ1-2
cdr3_aa: ASSKQGRSGYT

v_call: TRBV30
j_call: TRBJ1-5
cdr3_aa: AWSLLSDRGNQPQH

v_call: TRBV5-1
j_call: TRBJ1-4
cdr3_aa: ASSPPRTMGEEKLF

v_call: TRBV29-1
j_call: TRBJ2-2
cdr3_aa: SVEKSLMDGELF

v_call: TRBV9
j_call: TRBJ1-3
cdr3_aa: ASSVAGREPSGNTIY

v_call: TRBV15
j_call: TRBJ1-5
cdr3_aa: ATSGPGQGNQPQH

v_call: TRBV19
j_call: TRBJ2-7
cdr3_aa: ATRGALSYEQY

v_call: TRBV7-9
j_call: TRBJ1-6
cdr3_aa: ASRKGVNNSPLH

v_call: TRBV24-1
j_call: TRBJ1-2
cdr3_aa: ATSDSGRSGEGYT

v_call: TRBV7-3
j_call: TRBJ1-1
cdr3_aa: ASSLLGNTEAF

v_call: TRBV6-5
j_call: TRBJ2-7
cdr3_aa: AVRRGESYEQY

v_call: TRBV19
j_call: TRBJ2-2
cdr3_aa: ASSLGQGNTGELF

v_call: TRBV10-3
j_call: TRBJ2-7
cdr3_aa: AISGTGQGAYEQY

v_call: TRBV2
j_call: TRBJ2-3
cdr3_aa: ASRGFSGGHYTDTQY

v_call: TRBV5-1
j_call: TRBJ2-2
cdr3_aa: ASIPSPGFWDTGELF

v_call: TRBV9
j_call: TRBJ1-3
cdr3_aa: ASSSDSGNTIY

v_call: TRBV28
j_call: TRBJ1-1
cdr3_aa: ASSLDLVGRTEAF

v_call: TRBV4-3
j_call: TRBJ1-2
cdr3_aa: ASSQEGTANYGYT

v_call: TRBV7-9
j_call: TRBJ1-2
cdr3_aa: ASSLASEFYGYT

v_call: TRBV28
j_call: TRBJ1-1
cdr3_aa: ASSLPYRGNTEAF

v_call: TRBV4-1
j_call: TRBJ2-5
cdr3_aa: ASSQDPTGGVLETQY

v_call: TRBV20-1
j_call: TRBJ1-2
cdr3_aa: SATGFGYT

v_call: TRBV27
j_call: TRBJ1-4
cdr3_aa: ASSRLNRGQGTNEKLF

v_call: TRBV3-1/TRBV3-2
j_call: TRBJ2-7
cdr3_aa: ASSQDPGGVNEQY

v_call: TRBV5-8
j_call: TRBJ2-7
cdr3_aa: ASSTGTGAYEQY

v_call: TRBV28
j_call: TRBJ2-3
cdr3_aa: ASSPSGRLPTDTQY

v_call: TRBV10-3
j_call: TRBJ1-2
cdr3_aa: AIVSATQGELSGYT

v_call: TRBV28
j_call: TRBJ2-7
cdr3_aa: ASSADRDRGKVLSYEQY

v_call: TRBV7-3
j_call: TRBJ2-7
cdr3_aa: ASSLAGINEQY

v_call: TRBV6-2/TRBV6-3
j_call: TRBJ1-5
cdr3_aa: ASSLTRDPARPQH

v_call: TRBV9
j_call: TRBJ1-1
cdr3_aa: ASSEGQGKAF

v_call: TRBV19
j_call: TRBJ2-1
cdr3_aa: ASSYESSYNEQF

v_call: TRBV15
j_call: TRBJ1-6
cdr3_aa: ATSRGGTDLISPLH